This paragraph covers one TCR beta chain sequence. This entry comes from a study of cytomegalovirus exposure and HLA in healthy donors. The PCR was carried out with 60 Vbeta primers and 13 Jbeta primers. Here immunoSEQ multiplex PCR was the method, and the copy in TCRdb shows in-frame clones only, minus some. The data hold 100,000 to 150,000 clones, with roughly 78% observed a single time. Germline CDR1 and CDR2: MDHEN and SYDVKM. The CDR3 totals 14 residues. V was clipped by 7 bases and J by 5 bases, with 17 bases between them. The sequence was obtained from a man aged 25-45 years in good health and CMV-seropositive. V is TRBV28 and J is TRBJ2-5; weak D call: TRBD2 (7 bases). The specimen was PBMCs. The CDR3, as DNA: TGTGCCAGCAATTGGGGGGGGCGGTTGGAGACCCAGTACTTC. Its translation is CASNWGGRLETQYF.